The 9 T cell receptor beta chains given below trace back to one sample, sequenced in a study of blood T cell repertoires in COVID-19. The method was immunoSEQ multiplex PCR; TCRdb's version includes in-frame clones alone and lacks a portion of them. This sample has around 300,000 clones, with 86% found just once. Input material: peripheral blood. The receptors here all came from a woman in her twenties or thirties with active or convalescent COVID-19.

The chain carries TRBV2 and TRBJ2-3, with 11 bases fitting TRBD2. The CDR3 totals 16 residues. The germline CDR1 and CDR2 sequences are SNHLY and FYNNEI. J lost 1 base, V lost 6 bases, and 6 bases had no gene match. The CDR3 loop reads CASSHSGGVGTDTQYF. The CDR3 coding sequence is TGTGCCAGCAGCCATAGCGGGGGGGTTGGCACAGATACGCAGTATTTT.

The chain has TRBV28 and TRBJ1-5, with TRBD1 matching 7 bases. CDR1 and CDR2 from the germline V gene are MDHEN and SYDVKM. The CDR3 runs to 17 residues. V was clipped by 2 bases and J by 4 bases; unmatched bases: 11. CDR3 in DNA: TGTGCCAGCAGTTTACGCAGGGGGAAGGCGGTGAATCAGCCCCAGCATTTT. Its translation is CASSLRRGKAVNQPQHF.

Of note for this clone: The junction shows a germline mismatch at one end, possibly a read error. The gene calls are TRBV7-7 and TRBJ2-7; 7 bases fit TRBD1. The CDR3 totals 14 residues. Germline V gene sequence: CDR1 SSHAT, CDR2 FNYEAQ (reference sequence). DNA of the CDR3: TGTGCTAGCAGCTTAGGGCAGGGGGCCTACGAGCAGTACTTC. It is translated as CASSLGQGAYEQYF.

The rearrangement uses TRBV19 and TRBJ1-1; D gene ambiguous. The CDR3 length is 14 residues. Germline V gives CDR1 LNHDA, CDR2 SQIVND (reference sequence). The V end was cut by 3 bases, the J end by 4 bases, with 12 bases between. The CDR3 here is CASSIAGKGTEAFF. In nucleotides, the CDR3 is TGTGCCAGTAGTATTGCGGGGAAGGGCACTGAAGCTTTCTTT. The full variable domain, completed using reference TRBV19 and TRBJ1-1, is DGGITQSPKYLFRKEGQNVTLSCEQNLNHDAMYWYRQDPGQGLRLIYYSQIVNDFQKGDIAEGYSVSREKKESFPLTVTSAQKNPTAFYLCASSIAGKGTEAFFGQGTRLTVV.

The rearrangement uses TRBV7-2 and TRBJ2-7; no firm D call. The CDR3 spans 13 residues. Trimming pared 3 bases from V and 7 bases from J, leaving 13 bases between. Per the germline V gene, CDR1 is SGHTA and CDR2 is FQGNSA. CDR3 DNA: TGTGCCAGCAGCTTCACGGCTGTCGGGGAGCAGTACTTC. Residues: CASSFTAVGEQYF.

The chain combines TRBV7-9 with TRBJ2-7; the D gene is possibly TRBD1 (6 bases). V shed 0 bases and J shed 2 bases, with 8 bases lying between them. The CDR3 covers 14 residues. CDR1 SEHNR and CDR2 FQNEAQ come from the germline V gene (reference sequence). CDR3 protein: CASSLARGAYEQYF. Here the CDR3 DNA reads TGTGCCAGCAGCTTAGCCAGGGGAGCCTACGAGCAGTACTTC.

The rearrangement joins TRBV6-5 to TRBJ1-5; perhaps TRBD1 as D (5 bases). Germline V lookup: CDR1 MNHEY, CDR2 SVGAGI. The CDR3 length is 15 residues. The V and J ends lost 2 bases and 6 bases respectively, with 14 bases between them. Here the CDR3 reads CASSYPRVRSQPQHF. The CDR3 DNA sequence: TGTGCCAGCAGTTACCCCAGGGTTCGTTCTCAGCCCCAGCATTTT.

The V call is TRBV18, the J call TRBJ1-1; D is unresolved. Germline lookup yields CDR1 KGHSH and CDR2 LQKENI. V lost 3 bases to trimming and J lost 0 bases, with 11 bases between them. The CDR3 contains 15 residues. CDR3 region: CASSPREGLNTEAFF. The CDR3 DNA reads as TGTGCCAGCTCACCCCGGGAAGGGCTGAACACTGAAGCTTTCTTT.

This clone turned up a few times. The chain joins TRBV6-6 to TRBJ2-5; D ambiguous. Deletions cut 4 bases from V and 5 bases from J, with 11 bases between. Per germline, CDR1 MNHNY and CDR2 SVGAGI (reference sequence). The CDR3 runs 13 residues. The CDR3 region is CASSSGFGETQYF. CDR3 sequence (DNA): TGTGCCAGCAGTTCCGGGTTTGGGGAGACCCAGTACTTC.